The clone carrying this T cell receptor beta chain has just a few counts. The target antigen is unknown. The time point is: sample taken at primary tumor resection. This record comes from a study of spatial heterogeneity in lung cancer. Study in general: Each time, sequencing found more beta-chain sequences than alpha-chain sequences.

Overall study results and limits: The appearance of ubiquitous expanded tumor TCRs in blood was greater at resection than follow-up.

The CDR3 totals 18 residues. V was shortened by 3 bases and J by 10 bases, with 29 bases between the two germline ends. Germline assignment: CDR1 SGDLS and CDR2 YYNGEE. One entry per CDR3 protein results from TCRdb running MiXCR on the 5' RACE reads. The table includes roughly 25,000 distinct CDR3 sequences, about 7.2% detected once. The clonotype comes from a male donor with early-stage non-small cell lung cancer. The source material was PBMCs, sampled at surgery. The chain employs TRBV9 and TRBJ2-1; perhaps TRBD2 as D (5 bases). As DNA, the CDR3 is TGTGCCAGCAGCGACCCCAACCCCCCTAGCCGAGTTAAAGGGGAGCAGTTCTTC. It yields the protein CASSDPNPPSRVKGEQFF.